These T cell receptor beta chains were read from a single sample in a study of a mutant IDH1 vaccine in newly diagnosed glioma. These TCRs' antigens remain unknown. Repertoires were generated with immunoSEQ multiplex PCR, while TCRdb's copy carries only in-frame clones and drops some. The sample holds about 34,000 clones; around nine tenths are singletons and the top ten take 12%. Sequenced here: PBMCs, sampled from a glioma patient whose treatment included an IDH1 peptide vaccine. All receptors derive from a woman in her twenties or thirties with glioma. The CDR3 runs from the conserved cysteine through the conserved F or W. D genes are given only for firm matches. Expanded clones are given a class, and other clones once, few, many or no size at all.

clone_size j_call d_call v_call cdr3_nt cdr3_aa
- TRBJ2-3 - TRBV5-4 TGTGCCAGCAGTCTCGGTTCAGATACGCAGTATTTT CASSLGSDTQYF
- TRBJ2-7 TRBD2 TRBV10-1 TGCGCCACACCACGGGGGGTTCCCCCCTCCTACGAGCAGTACTTC CATPRGVPPSYEQYF
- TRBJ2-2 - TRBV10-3 TGTGCCATCCGTGGACAGATGAACACCGGGGAGCTGTTTTTT CAIRGQMNTGELFF
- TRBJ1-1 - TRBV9 TGTGCCAGCAGCGTGGGCCCCAACACTGAAGCTTTCTTT CASSVGPNTEAFF
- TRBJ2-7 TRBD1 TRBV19 TGTGCCAGTAGTATTAAGGGACAGGGGCAGGGTGAGCAGTACTTC CASSIKGQGQGEQYF
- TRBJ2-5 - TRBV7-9 TGTGCCAGCAGCCTCGTCGGACGGCTGGGGGAGACCCAGTACTTC CASSLVGRLGETQYF
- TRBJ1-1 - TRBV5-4 TGTGCCAGCAGCTTGGAGTCGAACACTGAAGCTTTCTTT CASSLESNTEAFF
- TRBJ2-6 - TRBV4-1 TGCGCCAGCAGCCAAGAAGGGGGGGCCAACGTCCTGACTTTC CASSQEGGANVLTF
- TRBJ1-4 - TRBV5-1 TGCGCCAGCAGCTTGGAGGGGCAGGGGGAAAAACTGTTTTTT CASSLEGQGEKLFF
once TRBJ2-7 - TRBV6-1 TGTGCCAGCAGTGAAAATAGCCTAAACCCCTACGAGCAGTACTTC CASSENSLNPYEQYF
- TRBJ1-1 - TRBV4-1 TGCGCCAGCAGCCTCGGACAGTTGAACACTGAAGCTTTCTTT CASSLGQLNTEAFF
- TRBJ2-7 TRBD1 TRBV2 TGTGCCAGCAGTGTGGGACAGATCTACGAGCAGTACTTC CASSVGQIYEQYF
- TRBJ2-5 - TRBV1 TGCACCAGCAGCGCTAGCGGGGTTTTACAAGAGACCCAGTACTTC CTSSASGVLQETQYF
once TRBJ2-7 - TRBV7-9 TGTGCCAGCAGCAGGGGAGACGAGCAGTACTTC CASSRGDEQYF
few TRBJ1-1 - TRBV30 TGTGCCGGGGGGGGCGGCGGTCCTGAAGCTTTCTTT CAGGGGGPEAFF
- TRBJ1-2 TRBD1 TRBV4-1 TGCGCCAGCAGCCAAGCCGGGACAGGGAACTATGGCTACACCTTC CASSQAGTGNYGYTF
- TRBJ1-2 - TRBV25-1 TGTGCCAGCAGTGAATTAGGCAATACTAACTATGGCTACACCTTC CASSELGNTNYGYTF
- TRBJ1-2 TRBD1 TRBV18 TGTGCCAGCTCTCCCGGACAGGTCTATGGCTACACCTTC CASSPGQVYGYTF
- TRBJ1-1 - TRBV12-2 TGTGCAAGTCGCTTAGGATCCAGGGGGGGGCGAACGAAATTGAACACTGAAGCTTTCTTT CASRLGSRGGRTKLNTEAFF
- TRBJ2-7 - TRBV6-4 TGTGCCAGCATTAGAGGAGGGCGTGGACAGGAGGGAACTCGCGAGCAGTACTTC CASIRGGRGQEGTREQYF
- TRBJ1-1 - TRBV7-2 TGTGCCAGCAGCACCCGGGAGCGCACTGAAGCTTTCTTT CASSTRERTEAFF
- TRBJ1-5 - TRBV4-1 TGCGCCAGCAGCCAAGTTGTTCTTCAGCCCCAGCATTTT CASSQVVLQPQHF
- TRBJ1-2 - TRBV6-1 TGTGCCAGCAACGTAGTACAGGGTGGGGGCTACACCTTC CASNVVQGGGYTF
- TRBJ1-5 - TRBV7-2 TGTGCCAGCAGTTCGACAGGATATCAGCCCCAGCATTTT CASSSTGYQPQHF
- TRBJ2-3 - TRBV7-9 TGTGCCAGCAGCCCGCGGGGTTCCTCCGATTTAGATACGCAGTATTTT CASSPRGSSDLDTQYF
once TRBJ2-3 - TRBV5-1 TGCGCCAGCAGCTTGGTGGCAGCCACAGATACGCAGTATTTT CASSLVAATDTQYF
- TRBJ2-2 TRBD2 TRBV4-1 TGCGCCAGCAGCCCCCCGGGAGGGAGCGGGGGATACACCGGGGAGCTGTTTTTT CASSPPGGSGGYTGELFF
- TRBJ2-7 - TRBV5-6 TGTGCCAGCAGCTTTGTAGGCAGCTCCTACGAGCAGTACTTC CASSFVGSSYEQYF
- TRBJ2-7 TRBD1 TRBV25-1 TGTGCCAGCAGCGCAGGAACCTCAGGGGGCCGGGAGCAGTACTTC CASSAGTSGGREQYF
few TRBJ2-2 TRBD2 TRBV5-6 TGTGCCAGCAGCTTGGAGGCGGGGGGAGTCACCGGGGAGCTGTTTTTT CASSLEAGGVTGELFF
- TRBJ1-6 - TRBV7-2 TGTGCCAGCAGCTCCGGGAGTTCACCCCTCCACTTT CASSSGSSPLHF
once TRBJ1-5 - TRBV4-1 TGCGCCAGCAGCCAGGGGGCGGAATATAGCAATCAGCCCCAGCATTTT CASSQGAEYSNQPQHF
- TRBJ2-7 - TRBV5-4 TGTGCCAGCAGCTTTAGAGGGGGTGAAGCTTACGAGCAGTACTTC CASSFRGGEAYEQYF
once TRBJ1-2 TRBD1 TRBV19 TGTGCCAGTAGCGCGCTGGGACAGGGTAACTATGGCTACACCTTC CASSALGQGNYGYTF
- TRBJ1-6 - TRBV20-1 TGCAGTGTCAAGGACTCCCGAGATCTCCACTTT CSVKDSRDLHF
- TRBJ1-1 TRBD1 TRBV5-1 TGCGCCAGCAGCTTGGGGGACAGGGGTTGGACTGAAGCTTTCTTT CASSLGDRGWTEAFF
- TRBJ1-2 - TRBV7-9 TGTGCCAGCAGCTTAGCGGTCGGTCAGTATGGCTACACCTTC CASSLAVGQYGYTF
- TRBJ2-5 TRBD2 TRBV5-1 TGCGCCAGCAGTTCACTAGCGGGGGTCGAAGAGACCCAGTACTTC CASSSLAGVEETQYF
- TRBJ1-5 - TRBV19 TGTGCCAGTAGTATCACCGCCGAGCCCCAGCATTTT CASSITAEPQHF
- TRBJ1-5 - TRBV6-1 TGTGCCAGCAGTGGAACCCGACGGCATCAGCCCCAGCATTTT CASSGTRRHQPQHF
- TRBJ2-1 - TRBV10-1 TGCGCCAGCACCCGGGACCCGGGGAACAATGAGCAGTTCTTC CASTRDPGNNEQFF
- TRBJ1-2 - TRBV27 TGTGCCAGCAGTTTGCAGGAATCTTACCGAGCTAACTATGGCTACACCTTC CASSLQESYRANYGYTF
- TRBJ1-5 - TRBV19 TGTGCCAGTAAGAGGGTATTGGGCAATCAGCCCCAGCATTTT CASKRVLGNQPQHF
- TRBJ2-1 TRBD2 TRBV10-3 TGTGCCATCAGTGAGTCGATTGCGCGGGGGGTATTTGAGCAGTTCTTC CAISESIARGVFEQFF
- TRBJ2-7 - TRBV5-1 TGCGCCAGCAGCTTGGGAGGGGTCCCTGAGGGCTTGGACGAGCAGTACTTC CASSLGGVPEGLDEQYF
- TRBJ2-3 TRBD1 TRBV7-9 TGTGCCAGCGGGGTACAGGGGTTGGGCACAGATACGCAGTATTTT CASGVQGLGTDTQYF
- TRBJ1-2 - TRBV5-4 TGTGCCAGCAGCCCACTGACAGGCGTAAATGGCTACACCTTC CASSPLTGVNGYTF
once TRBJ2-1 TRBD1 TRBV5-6 TGTGCCAGCACCACTGACAGGGTCCGATACAATGAGCAGTTCTTC CASTTDRVRYNEQFF
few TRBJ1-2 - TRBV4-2 TGTGCCAGCAGCCAAATTGGTAAATTTTTGCAGGAGTTCTATGGCTACACCTTC CASSQIGKFLQEFYGYTF
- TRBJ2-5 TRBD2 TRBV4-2 TGTGCCAGCAGCCAAGATTATACTAGCGGGGGCCCAGAGACCCAGTACTTC CASSQDYTSGGPETQYF
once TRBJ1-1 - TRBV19 TGTGCCAGTAGTATAGGGACGTCGGGTAGGCCAAGTAGGAACACTGAAGCTTTCTTT CASSIGTSGRPSRNTEAFF
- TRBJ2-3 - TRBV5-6 TGTGCCAGCAGCAGGTGGGGAGCAGATACGCAGTATTTT CASSRWGADTQYF
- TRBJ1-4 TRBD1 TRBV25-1 TGTGCCAGCAGTGAAACAGGGGGCTTGAAAAAACTGTTTTTT CASSETGGLKKLFF
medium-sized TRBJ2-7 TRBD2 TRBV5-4 TGTGCCAGCAGCTTGGTTAGCGGGGGGGCCTACGAGCAGTACTTC CASSLVSGGAYEQYF
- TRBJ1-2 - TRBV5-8 TGTGCCAGCAGCCCAAGAGATGGCTACACCTTC CASSPRDGYTF
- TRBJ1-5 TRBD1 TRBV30 TGTGCCTGGCAGACAGGGGGTCTAAGTCAGCCCCAGCATTTT CAWQTGGLSQPQHF